The 32 T cell receptor beta chains presented below share a single source sample, sequenced in a study of T cell responses to AZD1222 COVID-19 vaccine. This table comes from immunoSEQ multiplex PCR, and its TCRdb copy is limited to in-frame clones, with some not included. The sample has some 40,000 clones; about four fifths are singletons. The sample was peripheral blood, taken 28 days after the second dose of the MenACWY control vaccine. Receptors originate from an adult who received the MenACWY meningococcal vaccine as a control.

The chain joins TRBV2 to TRBJ2-7, with unresolved D. This CDR3 spans 12 amino acids. V was trimmed by 3 bases and J by 5 bases, leaving 8 bases between them. The V gene's germline CDR1 is SNHLY and CDR2 FYNNEI. CDR3 sequence: CASSDRGHEQYF. The CDR3, as DNA: TGTGCCAGCAGTGATAGAGGCCACGAGCAGTACTTC.

V and J are TRBV5-6 and TRBJ1-2, with 9 bases fitting TRBD1. Germline V lookup: CDR1 SGHDT, CDR2 YYEEEE. The V segment lost 3 bases and the J segment 9 bases; nucleotides outside the gene matches: 12. The CDR3 extends over 15 amino acids. The CDR3 nucleotides are TGTGCCAGCAGCTGGGCCGGGACAGGGAAGACTAGCTACACCTTC. It yields the protein CASSWAGTGKTSYTF.

The chain combines TRBV11-2 with TRBJ2-1, with unresolved D. From germline, CDR1 is SGHAT and CDR2 FQNNGV. The V end lost 5 bases, the J end lost 5 bases, and 13 bases lay between the germline ends. CDR3 length: 14 amino acids. CDR3 bases: TGTGCCAGCAGCACAAAAAGGTGGGACAATGAGCAGTTCTTC. It encodes CASSTKRWDNEQFF.

V gene TRBV5-3 combines with J gene TRBJ1-2, with 9 bases that match TRBD1. TRBV5-3 is annotated as an ORF whose role is uncertain. The CDR3 sequence is 15 residues long. V lost 2 bases, J lost 8 bases, and 10 bases stayed unmatched. The chain's CDR3 is CARSFYRGRLRGYTF. Written as DNA, the CDR3 is TGTGCCAGAAGCTTCTACAGGGGGCGCTTAAGGGGCTACACCTTC.

The CDR3 region is CASSAPTSVGTEAFF. CDR3 bases: TGTGCCAGCAGCGCCCCAACAAGCGTGGGAACTGAAGCTTTCTTT. The chain carries TRBV5-4 and TRBJ1-1; D is undetermined. Per germline, CDR1 SGHNT and CDR2 YYREEE (reference sequence). Trimming stripped 4 bases from V and 5 bases from J, with 18 bases between. The CDR3 length is 15 residues.

The chain combines TRBV18 with TRBJ1-1; perhaps TRBD1 as D (5 bases). Germline CDR1 KGHSH, CDR2 LQKENI. This CDR3 spans 13 amino acids. V was cut by 4 bases and J by 5 bases, with 11 bases left in between. The CDR3 loop is CASSLDNWTEAFF. As DNA, the CDR3 is TGTGCCAGCTCACTGGACAATTGGACTGAAGCTTTCTTT.

The chain is built from TRBV11-2 and TRBJ2-5; D assignment may be TRBD1 or TRBD2 (5 bases each). V lost 4 bases to trimming and J lost 0 bases, with 15 bases between them. CDR1 and CDR2 from the germline V gene are SGHAT and FQNNGV. The CDR3 has 16 amino acids. The CDR3 DNA follows: TGTGCCAGCAGCTCCCGGGGACCTAAAAACCAAGAGACCCAGTACTTC. Translating gives CASSSRGPKNQETQYF. Filled out from reference TRBV11-2 and TRBJ2-5, the complete variable domain reads EAGVAQSPRYKIIEKRQSVAFWCNPISGHATLYWYQQILGQGPKLLIQFQNNGVVDDSQLPKDRFSAERLKGVDSTLKIQPAKLEDSAVYLCASSSRGPKNQETQYFGPGTRLLVL.

The rearrangement links TRBV7-8 to TRBJ1-4, with 7 bases aligning to TRBD1. The germline V gene encodes CDR1 SGHVS and CDR2 FQNEAQ. The CDR3 loop spans 14 amino acids. Trimming removed 7 bases from V and 5 bases from J; junction bases left unmatched: 7. The CDR3 sequence is CASIPGTVNEKLFF. Here the CDR3 DNA reads TGTGCCAGCATCCCCGGGACAGTCAATGAAAAACTGTTTTTT.

The J gene is TRBJ2-7, the V gene TRBV7-2; no reliable D call. Germline V lookup: CDR1 SGHTA, CDR2 FQGNSA. This CDR3 spans 13 amino acids. V was cut by 5 bases and J by 2 bases, with 10 bases left in between. CDR3 in DNA: TGTGCCAGCAGCCCGATCGACGCCTACGAGCAGTACTTC. It codes for CASSPIDAYEQYF. The full variable domain, in which reference TRBV7-2 and TRBJ2-7 provide the parts outside the CDR3, is GAGVSQSPSNKVTEKGKDVELRCDPISGHTALYWYRQSLGQGLEFLIYFQGNSAPDKSGLPSDRFSAERTGGSVSTLTIQRTQQEDSAVYLCASSPIDAYEQYFGPGTRLTVT.

The J gene is TRBJ2-7, the V gene TRBV28, with unresolved D. V lost 5 bases to trimming and J lost 1 base, with 15 bases between them. CDR1 is MDHEN and CDR2 is SYDVKM in the germline V gene. The CDR3 length is 15 residues. This chain's CDR3 is CASSPPTIGSYEQYF. CDR3 nucleotides: TGTGCCAGCAGTCCTCCGACAATCGGGTCCTACGAGCAGTACTTC.

In its sample, this clone was seen once. The rearrangement links TRBV4-1 to TRBJ2-4; the D gene is possibly TRBD2 (6 bases). The CDR3 covers 15 residues. The ends were cut back, 0 bases at V and 6 bases at J, with 12 bases in the middle. From germline, CDR1 is MGHRA and CDR2 YSYEKL. The CDR3 DNA is TGCGCCAGCAGCCAAGATGGGGGGTGGGGAAACATTCAGTACTTC. Amino acids: CASSQDGGWGNIQYF.

This clone was recorded a few times. J is TRBJ2-3 and V is TRBV11-2; 13 bases line up with TRBD2. The V gene's germline CDR1 is SGHAT and CDR2 FQNNGV. The V and J ends lost 7 bases and 6 bases, in that order; junction bases with no gene match: 10. The CDR3 has 16 residues. The CDR3 coding sequence is TGTGCCAGCACCCTACAGGGGACTAGCGGGGTGGATACGCAGTATTTT. Its translation is CASTLQGTSGVDTQYF.

This clone has a handful of counts. The V call is TRBV19, the J call TRBJ1-2; weak D call: TRBD1 (6 bases). Germline V gene data show CDR1 as LNHDA and CDR2 as SQIVND (reference sequence). V lost 7 bases and J lost 5, with 17 bases in between. The CDR3 is 14 amino acids. DNA for the CDR3: TGTGCCAGTACCATCCTACAGGGCCGATATGGCTACACCTTC. Translation gives CASTILQGRYGYTF.

This chain uses TRBV30 with TRBJ1-2, with D hard to call. With 0 bases removed from V and 5 bases from J, the gap between germline ends came to 22 bases. CDR3 size: 17 residues. CDR1 is GTSNPN, CDR2 SVGIG, per germline (reference sequence). The CDR3 DNA is TGTGCCTGGAGTGTAGGAATTTCGGAGGCCTCGGGGTATGGCTACACCTTC. It encodes CAWSVGISEASGYGYTF.

J is TRBJ1-1 and V is TRBV3-1 (or the pseudogene TRBV3-2); unclear D gene. Germline lookup yields CDR1 LGHDT and CDR2 YNNKEL (reference sequence). CDR3 length equals 17 residues. V lost 0 bases, J lost 0 bases, and 14 bases lay in between. CDR3 residues: CASSQDLPGYMNTEAFF. The CDR3 DNA reads TGTGCCAGCAGCCAAGATCTCCCAGGCTACATGAACACTGAAGCTTTCTTT.

The rearrangement joins TRBV27 to TRBJ1-1; TRBD1 might be the D (5 bases). Trimming took off 5 bases at V and 2 bases at J, with 15 bases between the two ends. The CDR3 runs 15 residues. Germline V gene data show CDR1 as MNHEY and CDR2 as SMNVEV (reference sequence). The CDR3 spells CASSLTGVPNTEAFF. CDR3 coding DNA: TGTGCCAGCAGTCTAACGGGGGTCCCAAACACTGAAGCTTTCTTT.

The rearrangement links TRBV10-1 to TRBJ1-1; 10 bases fit TRBD1. CDR3 length: 14 amino acids. Germline V gene data show CDR1 as WNHNN and CDR2 as SYGVQD (reference sequence). V was pared by 6 bases and J by 1 base, with 2 bases of the junction left unmatched. The CDR3 here is CASRGTGENTEAFF. The CDR3 nucleotides read TGCGCCAGCAGGGGGACAGGGGAGAACACTGAAGCTTTCTTT.

The V gene is TRBV11-3, the J gene TRBJ2-1, with 9 bases fitting TRBD2. V shed 2 bases, J shed 4 bases, and the junction held 6 bases outside the gene matches. The CDR3 has 16 residues. The germline CDR1 and CDR2 sequences are SGHNT and YENEEA. CDR3 in DNA: TGTGCCAGCAGCTTATCTAGCGGGGTAGGTTACAATGAGCAGTTCTTC. Its protein product is CASSLSSGVGYNEQFF. Supplemented by reference TRBV11-3 and TRBJ2-1, the full variable domain reads EAGVVQSPRYKIIEKKQPVAFWCNPISGHNTLYWYLQNLGQGPELLIRYENEEAVDDSQLPKDRFSAERLKGVDSTLKIQPAELGDSAVYLCASSLSSGVGYNEQFFGPGTRLTVL.

The chain combines TRBV12-3 or TRBV12-4 with TRBJ1-4, with unresolved D. This CDR3 comprises 13 residues. Trimming removed 7 bases at V and 0 bases at J, with 6 bases between. This CDR3 is CASTPSTNEKLFF. In nucleotides, the CDR3 is TGTGCCAGCACCCCCTCAACTAATGAAAAACTGTTTTTT.

The rearrangement uses TRBV19 and TRBJ2-1, with TRBD1 matching 9 bases. Per germline, CDR1 LNHDA and CDR2 SQIVND (reference sequence). V dropped 1 base and J dropped 1; count of bases not matched to a gene: 11. The CDR3 is 19 amino acids. This chain's CDR3 is CASSIGSGTGSGSYNEQFF. CDR3 sequence (DNA): TGTGCCAGTAGTATAGGGAGTGGGACAGGGTCGGGATCCTACAATGAGCAGTTCTTC.

This clone was observed a single time. V gene TRBV9 combines with J gene TRBJ2-2; 9 bases align to TRBD2. Germline V CDR1 and CDR2: SGDLS, YYNGEE. V shed 1 base and J 6 bases; nucleotides not matched to a gene: 4. CDR3 length: 15 amino acids. For the CDR3, the DNA is TGTGCCAGCAGCGTAATAGCGGGAGACCCCGGGGAGCTGTTTTTT. Its protein product is CASSVIAGDPGELFF.

The chain is built from TRBV7-2 and TRBJ2-1, with 7 bases lining up with TRBD2. The V gene end was trimmed by 3 bases and the J gene end by 6 bases; junction bases not matched to a gene: 5. This CDR3 comprises 14 residues. Germline CDR1 is SGHTA and CDR2 is FQGNSA. DNA of the CDR3: TGTGCCAGCAGCTTCCAGCGGGGCCCCAATGAGCAGTTCTTC. It yields the protein CASSFQRGPNEQFF.

This clone was seen more than once but under ten times. The rearrangement joins TRBV28 to TRBJ1-2, with D maybe TRBD1 (6 bases). V was clipped by 6 bases and J by 3 bases, with 17 bases between them. CDR3 size: 15 residues. Germline lookup yields CDR1 MDHEN and CDR2 SYDVKM. The DNA for the CDR3 is TGTGCCAGCAGGGGCGACGGGGGCGCCGACTATGGCTACACCTTC. This codes for CASRGDGGADYGYTF.

The rearrangement uses TRBV28 and TRBJ2-3, with TRBD2 matching over 7 bases. V was pared by 3 bases and J by 3 bases, with 6 bases of the junction left unmatched. The CDR3 totals 15 residues. The germline V gene encodes CDR1 MDHEN and CDR2 SYDVKM. In nucleotides, the CDR3 is TGTGCCAGCAGTTTCGGGGGGAGTCGTACAGATACGCAGTATTTT. It encodes CASSFGGSRTDTQYF.

This clone has a handful of counts. This chain links TRBV12-3 or TRBV12-4 with TRBJ2-2; D unresolved. The CDR3 consists of 12 residues. Between the trimmed V and J ends, which lost 4 bases and 7 bases, there was a span of 7 bases. The CDR3 reads CASSWTVGELFF. The CDR3 nucleotides read TGTGCCAGCAGTTGGACGGTCGGGGAGCTGTTTTTT.

V and J are TRBV6-1 and TRBJ1-5; 7 bases are shared with TRBD1. Losses at the gene ends were 4 bases for V and 6 bases for J; bases not matched to a gene: 12. Germline V CDR1 and CDR2: MNHNS, SASEGT. The CDR3 is 16 residues long. The CDR3 loop is CASSGLGSGGSQPQHF. CDR3 nucleotide sequence: TGTGCCAGCAGTGGGTTGGGGTCAGGGGGTTCTCAGCCCCAGCATTTT.

The gene calls are TRBV5-1 and TRBJ1-2, with 9 positions matching TRBD1. V was clipped by 4 bases and J by 6 bases; unmatched bases: 16. The V gene's germline CDR1 is SGHRS and CDR2 YFSETQ. The CDR3 extends over 17 amino acids. CDR3 bases: TGCGCCAGCAGCCCATCCGGGACAGGGTATTTTCGGGATGGCTACACCTTC. It translates to CASSPSGTGYFRDGYTF.

In DNA, the CDR3 is TGTGCCAGCAGTCCCTGGGGCGGCCTCTCTGGAAACACCATATATTTT. Translation: CASSPWGGLSGNTIYF. The chain has TRBV25-1 and TRBJ1-3, with a tentative D call TRBD1 (5 bases). Germline assignment: CDR1 MGHDK and CDR2 SYGVNS. V dropped 5 bases and J dropped 0 bases, with 14 bases sitting between them. This CDR3 region has 16 residues.

The chain uses TRBV6-5 and TRBJ1-5; perhaps TRBD1 as D (5 bases). From germline, CDR1 is MNHEY and CDR2 SVGAGI. The CDR3 consists of 15 residues. V lost 6 bases, J lost 1 base, and 13 bases lay in between. The CDR3 is CASRDTRRSNQPQHF. The CDR3 bases are TGTGCCAGCAGGGACACACGACGAAGCAATCAGCCCCAGCATTTT.

The chain carries TRBV5-6 and TRBJ1-3; TRBD1 matches at 7 bases. V lost 3 bases, J lost 4 bases, and 7 bases stayed unmatched. CDR1 and CDR2 (germline): SGHDT, YYEEEE. The CDR3 extends over 15 amino acids. DNA of the CDR3: TGTGCCAGCAGCTCGGGACAGCTCGGGGGAAACACCATATATTTT. Encoded protein: CASSSGQLGGNTIYF.

The V call is TRBV6-6, the J call TRBJ1-3; D call uncertain. The CDR3 has 13 amino acids. Germline CDR1 MNHNY, CDR2 SVGAGI (reference sequence). V lost 4 bases and J lost 6, with 10 bases in between. CDR3 loop: CASSLSDENTIYF. The DNA for the CDR3 is TGTGCCAGCAGTTTGTCGGACGAAAACACCATATATTTT.

The sample holds one count of this clone. The CDR3 is CASSGKYQETQYF. The CDR3 nucleotides read TGTGCCAGTAGTGGGAAGTACCAAGAGACCCAGTACTTC. This chain uses TRBV19 with TRBJ2-5; D remains ambiguous. The V gene lost 5 bases and the J gene lost 0 bases, with 7 bases spanning the gap. Germline V gene lookup returns CDR1 LNHDA and CDR2 SQIVND (reference sequence). The CDR3 length is 13 residues.